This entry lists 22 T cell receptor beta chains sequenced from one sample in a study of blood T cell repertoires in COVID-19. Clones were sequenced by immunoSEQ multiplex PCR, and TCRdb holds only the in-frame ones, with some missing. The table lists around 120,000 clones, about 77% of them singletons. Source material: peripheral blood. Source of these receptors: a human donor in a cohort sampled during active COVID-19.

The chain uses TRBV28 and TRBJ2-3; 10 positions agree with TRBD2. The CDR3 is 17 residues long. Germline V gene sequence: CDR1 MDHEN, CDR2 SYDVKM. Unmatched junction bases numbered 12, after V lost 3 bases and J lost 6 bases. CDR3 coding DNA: TGTGCCAGCAGTTTTCCTTTAGCGGGGGGCCTACAGGATACGCAGTATTTT. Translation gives CASSFPLAGGLQDTQYF.

The CDR3 sequence: CAISTGQASTDTQYF. Written as DNA, the CDR3 is TGTGCCATCAGTACCGGACAGGCTAGCACAGATACGCAGTATTTT. This sequence joins TRBV10-3 and TRBJ2-3; 7 bases are a match to TRBD1. The CDR3 is 15 amino acids. Germline-derived CDR1 and CDR2 are ENHRY and SYGVKD. V trimming: 5 bases; J trimming: 0 bases; junction bases outside the gene matches: 5.

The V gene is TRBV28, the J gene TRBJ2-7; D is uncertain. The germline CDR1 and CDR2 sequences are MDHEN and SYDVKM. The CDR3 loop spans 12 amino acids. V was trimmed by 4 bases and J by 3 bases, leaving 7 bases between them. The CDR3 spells CASSSYVYEQYF. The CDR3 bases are TGTGCCAGCAGTTCCTACGTCTACGAGCAGTACTTC.

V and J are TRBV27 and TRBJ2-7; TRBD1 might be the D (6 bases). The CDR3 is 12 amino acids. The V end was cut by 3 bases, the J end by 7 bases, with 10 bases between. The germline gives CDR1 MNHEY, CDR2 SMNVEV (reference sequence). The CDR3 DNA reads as TGTGCCAGCAGTTTGTTACAGGGTGAGCAGTACTTC. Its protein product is CASSLLQGEQYF.

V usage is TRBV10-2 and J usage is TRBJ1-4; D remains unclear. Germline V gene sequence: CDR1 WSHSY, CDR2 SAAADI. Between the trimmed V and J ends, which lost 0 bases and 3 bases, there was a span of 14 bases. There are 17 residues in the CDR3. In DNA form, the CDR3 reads TGCGCCAGCAGTGAGTCCCGTTCTCGTACAGCTAATGAAAAACTGTTTTTT. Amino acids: CASSESRSRTANEKLFF.

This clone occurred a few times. Written as DNA, the CDR3 is TGCAGTGCTAGTCGGACTAGCGGGAGTCTCAGGGAGCAGTACTTC. Amino acids: CSASRTSGSLREQYF. The rearrangement joins TRBV20-1 to TRBJ2-7; TRBD2 agrees at 13 bases. The J segment lost 7 bases and the V segment lost 3 bases, leaving 9 bases of the junction unmatched. CDR3 length equals 15 residues. Germline lookup yields CDR1 DFQATT and CDR2 SNEGSKA (reference sequence).

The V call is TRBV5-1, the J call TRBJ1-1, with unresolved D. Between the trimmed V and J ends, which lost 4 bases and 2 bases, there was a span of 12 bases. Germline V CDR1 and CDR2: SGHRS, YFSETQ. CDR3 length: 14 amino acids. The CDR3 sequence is CASSHTEKNTEAFF. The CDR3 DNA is TGCGCCAGCAGCCACACGGAGAAAAACACTGAAGCTTTCTTT.

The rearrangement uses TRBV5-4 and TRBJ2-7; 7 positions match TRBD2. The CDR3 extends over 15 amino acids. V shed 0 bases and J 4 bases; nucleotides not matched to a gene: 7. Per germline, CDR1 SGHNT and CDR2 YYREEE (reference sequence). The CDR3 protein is CASSLGLAVGYEQYF. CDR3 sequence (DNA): TGTGCCAGCAGCTTGGGTCTAGCGGTAGGTTACGAGCAGTACTTC. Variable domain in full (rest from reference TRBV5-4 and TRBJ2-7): ETGVTQSPTHLIKTRGQQVTLRCSSQSGHNTVSWYQQALGQGPQFIFQYYREEENGRGNFPPRFSGLQFPNYSSELNVNALELDDSALYLCASSLGLAVGYEQYFGPGTRLTVT.

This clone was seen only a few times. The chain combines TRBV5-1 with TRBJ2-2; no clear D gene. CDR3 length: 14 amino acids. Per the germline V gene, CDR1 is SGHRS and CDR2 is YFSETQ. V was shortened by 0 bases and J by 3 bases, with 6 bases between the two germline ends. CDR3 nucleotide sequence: TGCGCCAGCAGCTTGGTATCGGACACCGGGGAGCTGTTTTTT. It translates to CASSLVSDTGELFF.

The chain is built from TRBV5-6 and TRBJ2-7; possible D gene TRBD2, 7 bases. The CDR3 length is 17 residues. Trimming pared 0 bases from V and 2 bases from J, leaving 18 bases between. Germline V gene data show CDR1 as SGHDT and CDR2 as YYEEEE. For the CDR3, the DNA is TGTGCCAGCAGCTTGGCCGGGGGGCGGGGCGGCGCCTACGAGCAGTACTTC. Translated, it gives CASSLAGGRGGAYEQYF.

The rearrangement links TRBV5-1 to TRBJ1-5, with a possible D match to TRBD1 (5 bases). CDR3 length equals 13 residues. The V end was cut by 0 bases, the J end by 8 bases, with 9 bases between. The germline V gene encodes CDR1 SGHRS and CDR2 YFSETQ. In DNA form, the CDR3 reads TGCGCCAGCAGCTTGGGGGGAGGGGAGCCCCAGCATTTT. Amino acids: CASSLGGGEPQHF.

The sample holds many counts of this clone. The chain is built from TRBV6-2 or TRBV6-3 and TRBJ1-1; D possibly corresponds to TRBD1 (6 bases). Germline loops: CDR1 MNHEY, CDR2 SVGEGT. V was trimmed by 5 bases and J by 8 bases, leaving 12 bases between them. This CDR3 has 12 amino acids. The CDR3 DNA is TGTGCCAGCAGTGGAACAGGGACCGAAGCTTTCTTT. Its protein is CASSGTGTEAFF.

CDR3 amino acids: CASSFTLSLTGKNTEAFF. CDR3 nucleotides: TGTGCCAGCAGTTTTACTCTTAGCCTGACAGGGAAGAACACTGAAGCTTTCTTT. This chain connects TRBV28 to TRBJ1-1; 7 nucleotides match TRBD1. Trimming removed 3 bases from V and 1 base from J; junction bases left unmatched: 14. This CDR3 is built from 18 residues. Per germline, CDR1 MDHEN and CDR2 SYDVKM. The full variable domain, in which reference TRBV28 and TRBJ1-1 provide the parts outside the CDR3, is DVKVTQSSRYLVKRTGEKVFLECVQDMDHENMFWYRQDPGLGLRLIYFSYDVKMKEKGDIPEGYSVSREKKERFSLILESASTNQTSMYLCASSFTLSLTGKNTEAFFGQGTRLTVV.

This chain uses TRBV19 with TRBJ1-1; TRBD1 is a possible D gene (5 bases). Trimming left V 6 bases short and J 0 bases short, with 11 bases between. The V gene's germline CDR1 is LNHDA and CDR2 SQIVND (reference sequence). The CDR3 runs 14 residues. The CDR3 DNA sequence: TGTGCCAGTAGGGGGGGTCTCATGAACACTGAAGCTTTCTTT. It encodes CASRGGLMNTEAFF.

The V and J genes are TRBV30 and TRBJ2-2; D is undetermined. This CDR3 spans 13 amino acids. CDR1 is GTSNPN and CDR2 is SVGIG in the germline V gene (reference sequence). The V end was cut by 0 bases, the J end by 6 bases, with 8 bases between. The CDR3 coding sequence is TGTGCCTGGAGTGTATCAGGATCCGGGGAGCTGTTTTTT. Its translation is CAWSVSGSGELFF.

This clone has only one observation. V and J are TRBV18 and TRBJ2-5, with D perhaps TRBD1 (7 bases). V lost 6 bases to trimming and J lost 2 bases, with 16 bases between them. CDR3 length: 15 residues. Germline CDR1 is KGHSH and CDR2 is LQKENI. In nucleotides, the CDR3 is TGTGCCAGCTCTCGCGGAGGGACAGAGCAAGAGACCCAGTACTTC. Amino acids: CASSRGGTEQETQYF.

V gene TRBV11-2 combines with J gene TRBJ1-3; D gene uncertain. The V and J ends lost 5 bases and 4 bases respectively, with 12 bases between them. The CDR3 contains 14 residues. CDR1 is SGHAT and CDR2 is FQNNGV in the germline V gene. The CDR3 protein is CASSPGLSGNTIYF. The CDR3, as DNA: TGTGCCAGCAGCCCCGGACTCTCAGGAAACACCATATATTTT.

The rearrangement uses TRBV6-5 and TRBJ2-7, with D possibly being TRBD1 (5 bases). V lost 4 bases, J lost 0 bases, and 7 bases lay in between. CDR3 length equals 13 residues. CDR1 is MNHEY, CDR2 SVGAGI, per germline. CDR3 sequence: CASSLQVSYEQYF. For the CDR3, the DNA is TGTGCCAGCAGTTTACAGGTCTCCTACGAGCAGTACTTC.

The CDR3 is CASSLTGREGYGYTF. The CDR3 nucleotides are TGTGCCAGCAGCCTGACTGGCAGGGAAGGGTATGGCTACACCTTC. The V gene is TRBV4-2, the J gene TRBJ1-2; tentative D call: TRBD1 (5 bases). This CDR3 is built from 15 residues. V lost 4 bases and J lost 5, with 17 bases in between. Germline V gene sequence: CDR1 LGHNA, CDR2 YNFKEQ.

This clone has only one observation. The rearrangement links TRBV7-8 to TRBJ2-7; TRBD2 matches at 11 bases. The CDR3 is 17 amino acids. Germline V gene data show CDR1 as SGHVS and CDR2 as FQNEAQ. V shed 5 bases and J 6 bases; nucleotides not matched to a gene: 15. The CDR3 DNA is TGTGCCAGCAGCCCGCTCCGGGTCCTAGCGGGGGGCGGCGAGCAGTACTTC. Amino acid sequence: CASSPLRVLAGGGEQYF.

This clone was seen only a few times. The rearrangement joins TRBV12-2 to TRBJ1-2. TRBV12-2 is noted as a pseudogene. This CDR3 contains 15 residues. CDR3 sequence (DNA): TGTGCAAGTCGCTCTTCCGAGCGGCACAACTATGGCTACACCTTC. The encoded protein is CASRSSERHNYGYTF.

The CDR3 is CSGSGQANYGYTF. The CDR3 nucleotides are TGCAGCGGATCGGGACAGGCCAACTATGGCTACACCTTC. The chain links TRBV29-1 to TRBJ1-2, with 8 nucleotides matching TRBD1. The CDR3 has 13 residues. Germline V gives CDR1 SQVTM, CDR2 ANQGSEA. Trimming took 7 bases from V and 2 from J; bases not matched to a gene: 6.